One T cell receptor beta chain is described in this entry. Residents of under 25 US areas, aged roughly 18 to 89 years, made up the participants. Cohort assignment relied on participant-reported clinical history. Cohort 3 recovered donors had two negative PCRs, clearance, or symptom resolution. This entry is derived from a study of blood T cell repertoires in COVID-19. Study at large: Sources were T cells, B-cell-depleted T cells, or PBMCs; the material itself was cDNA or gDNA.

Some clones are missing from TCRdb's copy, which holds only in-frame ones; the method was immunoSEQ multiplex PCR. This sample has about 140,000 clones, with just under 85% found just once. The germline CDR1 and CDR2 sequences are MNHEY and SVGAGI. With 8 bases clipped from V and 5 bases from J, the junction kept 7 bases outside the gene matches. The CDR3 runs to 14 residues. The receptor was isolated from a woman aged 40 to 49 who had recovered from COVID-19. The chain carries TRBV6-5 and TRBJ2-1, with 9 nucleotides matching TRBD1. Sequencing was done on a sample of PBMCs or T cells enriched from blood (not recorded which). The CDR3 DNA reads TGTGCCAGCGCGGGGGACAGGGCAGACAATGAGCAGTTCTTC. Its translation is CASAGDRADNEQFF.